This TCR beta chain emerged from a study of blood T cell repertoires in COVID-19. In the study overall: COVID-19 samples, acute and convalescent, were from the United States, Italy and Spain.

This CDR3 is built from 14 residues. Unmatched junction bases numbered 10, after V lost 5 bases and J lost 8 bases. CDR1 MNHEY and CDR2 SVGAGI come from the germline V gene. Original analysis: How many nucleated cells were present was estimated from reference gene primer amplification. Libraries were prepared by immunoSEQ multiplex PCR; TCRdb keeps only in-frame clonotypes and omits some of them. The V and J calls and clone size were taken over from that table, and D and trimming were inferred from the DNA. The sample contains roughly 280,000 clones, around four fifths of which appear only once. The receptor's source is a man aged 55 to 70 with acute or convalescent COVID-19. The sequencing input was peripheral blood. V gene TRBV6-5 combines with J gene TRBJ1-2, with 8 bases lining up with TRBD1. CDR3: CASSPLTGVYGYTF. DNA for the CDR3: TGTGCCAGCAGTCCCCTGACAGGGGTGTACGGCTACACCTTC.